This T cell receptor beta chain was documented in a study of T cell changes during pregnancy in multiple sclerosis (dated by TCRdb to between 2017 and 2020). A note on the overall study: The study examined how the T cell repertoire changed over the course of pregnancy in women with multiple sclerosis.

In regard to this clone: Its antigen remains unidentified. Nothing much larger sits one base from this clone, and base qualities are not available.

Library creation used the immunoSEQ multiplex PCR assay. TCRdb retrieved this table from immuneACCESS and kept in-frame rearrangements only. Not all clones are present; in checked studies, unresolved V genes account for under half, and no reason is known for the remainder. Here the sample has tens of thousands of clones; around 91% occur a single time. The leading ten clones occupy roughly 6.5% of the sample. V lost 8 bases and J lost 0 bases, and the count of bases not matched to a germline gene is 4. CDR1 and CDR2 (SEHNR, FQNEAQ) derive from the germline V gene (reference sequence). From the cysteine through the phenylalanine, the CDR3 covers 13 amino acids. Solely the CDR3 DNA is kept, with 39 bases framed from the first base.

Specimen: peripheral blood, collected in the third trimester of pregnancy. The sequence came from a female donor in good health, enrolled as a control in a pregnancy study. The chain joins TRBV7-9 to TRBJ2-7, and TRBD1 matches 7 of the central bases. The CDR3 protein sequence reads: CASRRDSSYEQYF. The DNA reads TGTGCCAGCCGCCGGGACAGCTCCTACGAGCAGTACTTC.